This T cell receptor (beta chain) was profiled in a study of persistence of HIV-infected CD4 T cells. Study-level background: Up to about 180 mL blood was drawn at multiple time points; two donors had single-time leukapheresis.

Unmatched junction bases numbered 2, after V lost 5 bases and J lost 2 bases. The CDR3 is 14 residues long. The germline gives CDR1 KGHSH, CDR2 LQKENI. This was the immunoSEQ version 4 assay in survey mode. Repertoires were generated with immunoSEQ multiplex PCR, while TCRdb's copy carries only in-frame clones and drops some. This table holds 24,000 or so clones, over 65% found once. As for this clone: Antigen specificity is unknown.

Whole-study results and caveats: Antigen-responding cells were enriched for degenerate expanded CDR3beta sequences. The rare CMV-responding cells with HIV-1 proviruses were not separately TCR-sequenced. TCRbeta richness was lower in CMV- and Gag-responding cells than in anti-CD3/anti-CD28-responding cells.

The stimulus was an HIV-1 Gag 15-mer peptide pool, approximately 0.93 ug/peptide/mL. Sorting of responding CD4+ T cells relied on upregulated CD40 ligand together with CD69. J is TRBJ2-7 and V is TRBV18; 11 nucleotides align to TRBD1. Sequencing used CD4+ T cells sorted from PBMCs after approximately 18-hour stimulation, obtained from a patient who received antiretroviral therapy. The clonotype originates from an adult man with HIV who was CMV-seropositive. CDR3 region: CASSAGQGAYEQYF. CDR3 DNA sequence: TGTGCCAGCTCAGCGGGACAGGGGGCCTACGAGCAGTACTTC.